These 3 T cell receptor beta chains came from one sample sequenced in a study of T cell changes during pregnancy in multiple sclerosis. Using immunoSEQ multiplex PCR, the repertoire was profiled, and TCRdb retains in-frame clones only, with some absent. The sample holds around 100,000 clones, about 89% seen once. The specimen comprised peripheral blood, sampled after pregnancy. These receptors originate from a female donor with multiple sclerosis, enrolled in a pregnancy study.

CDR3 coding DNA: TGTGCCAGCAGTTACCAGCCAGGGACCTACGAGCAGTACTTC. Translation gives CASSYQPGTYEQYF. The V gene is TRBV6-5, the J gene TRBJ2-7; D might be TRBD1 (5 bases). V gave up 2 bases and J gave up 2 bases, with 10 bases separating them. The germline gives CDR1 MNHEY, CDR2 SVGAGI. CDR3 length: 14 residues.

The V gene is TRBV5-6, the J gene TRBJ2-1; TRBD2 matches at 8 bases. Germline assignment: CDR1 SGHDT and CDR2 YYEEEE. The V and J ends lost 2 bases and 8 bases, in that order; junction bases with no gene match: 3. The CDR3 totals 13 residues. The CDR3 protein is CASSFGGGDEQFF. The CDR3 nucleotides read TGTGCCAGCAGCTTCGGGGGGGGAGATGAGCAGTTCTTC.

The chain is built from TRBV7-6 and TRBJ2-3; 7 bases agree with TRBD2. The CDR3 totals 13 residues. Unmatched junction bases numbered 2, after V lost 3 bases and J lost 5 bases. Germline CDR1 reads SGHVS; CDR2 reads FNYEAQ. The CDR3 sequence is CASSLASGDTQYF. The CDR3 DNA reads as TGTGCCAGCAGCTTGGCTAGCGGAGATACGCAGTATTTT.